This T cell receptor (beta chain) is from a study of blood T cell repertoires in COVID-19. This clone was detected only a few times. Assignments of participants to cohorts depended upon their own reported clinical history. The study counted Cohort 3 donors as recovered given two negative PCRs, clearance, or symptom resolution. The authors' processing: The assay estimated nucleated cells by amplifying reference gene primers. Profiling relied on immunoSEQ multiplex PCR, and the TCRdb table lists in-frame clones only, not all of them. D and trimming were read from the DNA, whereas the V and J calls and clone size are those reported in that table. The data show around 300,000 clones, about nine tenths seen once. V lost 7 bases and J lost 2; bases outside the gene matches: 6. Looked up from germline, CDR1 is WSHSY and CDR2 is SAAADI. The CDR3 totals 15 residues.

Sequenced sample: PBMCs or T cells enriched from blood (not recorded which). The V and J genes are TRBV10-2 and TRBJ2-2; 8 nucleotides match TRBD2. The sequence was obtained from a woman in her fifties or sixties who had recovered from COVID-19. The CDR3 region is CASKEAGANTGELFF. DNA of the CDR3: TGCGCCAGCAAGGAAGCGGGGGCCAACACCGGGGAGCTGTTTTTT.